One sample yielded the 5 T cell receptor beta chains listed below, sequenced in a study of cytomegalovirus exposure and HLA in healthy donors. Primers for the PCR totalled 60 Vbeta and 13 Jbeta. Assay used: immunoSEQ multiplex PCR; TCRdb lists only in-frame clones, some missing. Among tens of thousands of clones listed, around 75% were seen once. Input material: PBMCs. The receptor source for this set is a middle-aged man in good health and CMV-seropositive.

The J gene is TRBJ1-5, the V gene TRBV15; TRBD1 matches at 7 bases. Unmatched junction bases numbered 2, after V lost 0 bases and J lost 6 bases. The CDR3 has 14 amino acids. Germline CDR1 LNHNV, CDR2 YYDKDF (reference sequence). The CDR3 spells CATSRDQGGQPQHF. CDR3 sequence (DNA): TGTGCCACCAGCAGAGATCAGGGGGGTCAGCCCCAGCATTTT.

The CDR3 region has the DNA TGTGCCAGCAGTGCTACACGACTAGCGGGAGGGCCTGCGGTGAACTACGAGCAGTACTTC. It translates to CASSATRLAGGPAVNYEQYF. The J gene is TRBJ2-7, the V gene TRBV2, with 14 bases lining up with TRBD2. Looked up from germline, CDR1 is SNHLY and CDR2 is FYNNEI. J was trimmed by 3 bases and V by 4 bases; bases with no gene match: 17. The CDR3 has 20 amino acids. Full variable domain (outside the CDR3, taken from reference TRBV2 and TRBJ2-7): EPEVTQTPSHQVTQMGQEVILRCVPISNHLYFYWYRQILGQKVEFLVSFYNNEISEKSEIFDDQFSVERPDGSNFTLKIRSTKLEDSAMYFCASSATRLAGGPAVNYEQYFGPGTRLTVT.

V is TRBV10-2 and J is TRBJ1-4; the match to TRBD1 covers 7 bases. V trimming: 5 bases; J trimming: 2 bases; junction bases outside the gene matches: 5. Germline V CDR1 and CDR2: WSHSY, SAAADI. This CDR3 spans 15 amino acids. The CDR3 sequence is CASSLQGPTNEKLFF. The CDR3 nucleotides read TGCGCCAGCAGTCTACAGGGGCCTACTAATGAAAAACTGTTTTTT.

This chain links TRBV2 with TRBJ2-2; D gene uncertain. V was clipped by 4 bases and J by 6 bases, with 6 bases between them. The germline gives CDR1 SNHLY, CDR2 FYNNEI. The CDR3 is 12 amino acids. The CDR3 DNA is TGTGCCAGCAGTGTTGAGCCCGGGGAGCTGTTTTTT. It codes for CASSVEPGELFF. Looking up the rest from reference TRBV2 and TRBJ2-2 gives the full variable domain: EPEVTQTPSHQVTQMGQEVILRCVPISNHLYFYWYRQILGQKVEFLVSFYNNEISEKSEIFDDQFSVERPDGSNFTLKIRSTKLEDSAMYFCASSVEPGELFFGEGSRLTVL.

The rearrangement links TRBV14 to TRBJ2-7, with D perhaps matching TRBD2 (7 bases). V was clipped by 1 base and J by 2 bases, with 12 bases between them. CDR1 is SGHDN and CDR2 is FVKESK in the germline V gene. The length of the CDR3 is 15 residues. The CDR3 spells CASSQVIGGPYEQYF. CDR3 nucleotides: TGTGCCAGCAGCCAAGTCATCGGGGGGCCCTACGAGCAGTACTTC.